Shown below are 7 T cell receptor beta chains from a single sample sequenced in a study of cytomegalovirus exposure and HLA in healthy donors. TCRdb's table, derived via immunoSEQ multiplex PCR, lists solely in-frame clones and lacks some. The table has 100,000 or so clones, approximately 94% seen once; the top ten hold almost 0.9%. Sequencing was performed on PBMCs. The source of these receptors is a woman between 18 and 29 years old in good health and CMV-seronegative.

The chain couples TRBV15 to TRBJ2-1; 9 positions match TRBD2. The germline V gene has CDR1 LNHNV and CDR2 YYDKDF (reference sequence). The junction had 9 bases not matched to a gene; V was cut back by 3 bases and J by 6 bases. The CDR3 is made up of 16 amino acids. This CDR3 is CATSRGGGALINEQFF. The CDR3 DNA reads TGTGCCACCAGCAGGGGCGGGGGGGCCCTTATCAATGAGCAGTTCTTC.

As DNA, the CDR3 is TGTGCCAGCAGCGTAGCCGGGGGGGGGCTTCTAGATACGCAGTATTTT. Translating gives CASSVAGGGLLDTQYF. The rearrangement joins TRBV9 to TRBJ2-3; the match to TRBD2 covers 8 bases. The CDR3 consists of 16 residues. With V trimmed by 0 bases and J by 5 bases, 8 bases remained unmatched. Germline loops: CDR1 SGDLS, CDR2 YYNGEE.

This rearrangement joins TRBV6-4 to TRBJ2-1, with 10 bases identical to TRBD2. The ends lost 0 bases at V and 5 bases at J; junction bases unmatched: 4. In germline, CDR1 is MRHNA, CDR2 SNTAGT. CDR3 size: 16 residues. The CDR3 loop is CASSDSASGGNNEQFF. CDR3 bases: TGTGCCAGCAGTGACTCGGCTAGCGGGGGCAACAATGAGCAGTTCTTC.

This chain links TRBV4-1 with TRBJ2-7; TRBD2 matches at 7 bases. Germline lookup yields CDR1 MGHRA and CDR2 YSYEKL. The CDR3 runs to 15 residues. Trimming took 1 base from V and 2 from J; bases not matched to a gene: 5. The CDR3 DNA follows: TGCGCCAGCAGCCAAGGTGCGGGAGCCCCCTACGAGCAGTACTTC. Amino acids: CASSQGAGAPYEQYF.

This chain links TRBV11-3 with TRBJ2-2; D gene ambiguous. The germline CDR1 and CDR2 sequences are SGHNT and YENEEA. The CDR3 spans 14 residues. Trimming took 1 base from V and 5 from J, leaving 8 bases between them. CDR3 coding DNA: TGTGCCAGCAGCTTAGGTTGGGCGACCGGGGAGCTGTTTTTT. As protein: CASSLGWATGELFF.

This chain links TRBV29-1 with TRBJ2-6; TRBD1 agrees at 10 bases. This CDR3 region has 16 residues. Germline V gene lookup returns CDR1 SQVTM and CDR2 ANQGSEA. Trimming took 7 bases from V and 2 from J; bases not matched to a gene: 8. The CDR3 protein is CSASRDRGPGANVLTF. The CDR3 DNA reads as TGCAGCGCCTCCCGGGACAGGGGACCTGGGGCCAACGTCCTGACTTTC.

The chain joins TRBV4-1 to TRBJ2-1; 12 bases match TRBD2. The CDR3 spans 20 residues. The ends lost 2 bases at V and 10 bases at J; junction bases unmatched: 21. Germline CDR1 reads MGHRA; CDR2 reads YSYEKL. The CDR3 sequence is CASSQQEPGTSGPLGEEQFF. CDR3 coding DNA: TGCGCCAGCAGCCAACAAGAACCCGGGACTAGCGGGCCCCTCGGAGAGGAGCAGTTCTTC.